This T cell receptor beta chain was found in a study of blood T cell repertoires in COVID-19. Turning to the study itself: Sites in the United States, Italy and Spain provided acute and convalescent COVID-19 samples. Sources were T cells, B-cell-depleted T cells, or PBMCs; the material itself was cDNA or gDNA.

V was clipped by 8 bases and J by 4 bases; unmatched bases: 7. The germline V gene encodes CDR1 MDHEN and CDR2 SYDVKM. CDR3 length: 13 residues. In the authors' methods: Amplification with reference gene primers provided the estimates of nucleated cell counts. Assay used: immunoSEQ multiplex PCR; TCRdb lists only in-frame clones, some missing. V, J and clone size are taken as reported in that table, and D and trimming were inferred from the DNA itself. The sample holds approximately 170,000 clones; roughly 87% are singletons and the top ten take about 2.1%. Input material: peripheral blood. This chain connects TRBV28 to TRBJ1-2, with 7 bases fitting TRBD1. This clonotype originated in a man between 18 and 29 years old who had recovered from COVID-19. CDR3 coding DNA: TGTGCCAGCGGAATTGGGACAGCCTATGGCTACACCTTC. It codes for CASGIGTAYGYTF.